The rows below give T cell receptor beta chains drawn from one sample of a study of cytomegalovirus exposure and HLA in healthy donors. TCRdb's table, derived via immunoSEQ multiplex PCR, lists solely in-frame clones and lacks some. The sample has around 160,000 clones, around 78% seen once. Sequenced: PBMCs. The receptors stem from a man in his forties in good health and CMV-seropositive. The CDR3 runs from the conserved cysteine through the conserved F or W.

v_call cdr3_aa
TRBV9 CASSVLGSGRGTDTQYF
TRBV7-2 CASSLMKELPYEQYF
TRBV9 CAKKDSPEVKTEAFF
TRBV7-2 CASSLGQGAAGELFF
TRBV11-2 CASSLVSGSWNEQFF
TRBV5-1 CASSSGFSYEQYF
TRBV6-5 CASRSTGALETFF
TRBV28 CASRNVGSRGRGDSFGYTF
TRBV18 CASSPELGQGDYGYTF
TRBV2 CASRQWTANEQFF
TRBV19 CASSITGQGNTEAFF
TRBV7-3 CASSPGLAGAFEQFF
TRBV28 CASSTHGQGGGYEQYF
TRBV5-4 CASSLVGRGRGNTIYF
TRBV7-2 CASSLGLAGETYEQYF
TRBV18 CASSPGTSGNNEQFF
TRBV11-2 CARQGAGNTEAFF
TRBV27 CASRYRGGAYEQYF
TRBV4-1 CASSRTGQGEETQYF
TRBV7-9 CASSFLGGRTSYEQYF
TRBV7-2 CASSLHRGGNQPQHF
TRBV9 CASGREWSDTQYF
TRBV30 CAWSARGRTYEQYF
TRBV9 CASSVAPQTGGGYGYTF
TRBV28 CASSLHGTGTEKLFF
TRBV20-1 CRGWATNGYTF
TRBV5-6 CASSLVSGANTGELFF